A selection of T cell receptor beta chains follows, all from one sample in a study of patients and donors after allogeneic stem cell transplantation. Via MiXCR, TCRdb re-called the RT-PCR reads, giving one row per CDR3 protein. The sample consists of around 240,000 distinct CDR3 sequences, roughly an eighth of them appearing once. Sequences were obtained from blood, either unsorted or a sorted T cell fraction (not recorded which). These receptors were obtained from a human donor who was either an allogeneic HSCT recipient or a stem cell or donor lymphocyte infusion donor (not recorded which). It is not recorded whose cells these are; they may come from a transplant donor. CDR3s include the opening cysteine and the closing phenylalanine or tryptophan. The D gene is left open where the match is weak. Clone size is not always given. Where it is, it says once, few, many or a class for expanded clones.

d_call	clone_size	v_call	j_call	cdr3_aa	cdr3_nt
-	many	TRBV11-2	TRBJ1-3	CASSPGASGNTIYF	TGTGCCAGCAGCCCAGGGGCCTCTGGAAACACCATATATTTT
-	many	TRBV10-3	TRBJ1-5	CAISDEAGDNQPQHF	TGTGCCATCAGTGACGAGGCGGGGGACAATCAGCCCCAGCATTTT
-	few	TRBV19	TRBJ1-5	CASLSPGGNQPQHF	TGTGCCAGTTTATCCCCAGGGGGCAATCAGCCCCAGCATTTT
-	many	TRBV12-3/TRBV12-4	TRBJ1-1	CASSSIGGRTEAFF	TGTGCCAGCAGCTCGATCGGGGGGCGAACTGAAGCTTTCTTT
TRBD1	-	TRBV19	TRBJ1-3	CASSRKTGVFSGNTIYF	TGTGCCAGTAGCCGGAAAACAGGGGTGTTCTCTGGAAACACCATATATTTT
-	many	TRBV20-1	TRBJ1-2	CSARDPGRPRDGYTF	TGCAGTGCTAGAGACCCCGGGAGGCCTAGGGATGGCTACACCTTC
-	few	TRBV11-2	TRBJ1-1	CASSPGRTRQAFF	TGTGCCAGCAGCCCTGGACGGACCCGCCAAGCTTTCTTT
-	-	TRBV7-3	TRBJ2-3	CASSPDSLNTDTQYF	TGTGCCAGCAGCCCTGATTCGCTAAACACAGATACGCAGTATTTT
-	-	TRBV30	TRBJ1-4	CAWTTLPGEKLFF	TGTGCCTGGACGACCCTCCCAGGGGAAAAACTGTTTTTT
-	-	TRBV5-5	TRBJ1-3	CASSFTESSGNTIYF	TGTGCCAGCAGCTTTACCGAGAGCTCTGGAAACACCATATATTTT
-	-	TRBV19	TRBJ2-3	CASTQGGGTDTQYF	TGTGCCAGTACCCAGGGAGGAGGGACAGATACGCAGTATTTT
TRBD1	-	TRBV30	TRBJ1-1	CAWTTGAIPITEAFF	TGTGCCTGGACGACAGGGGCCATACCGATCACTGAAGCTTTCTTT
-	many	TRBV20-1	TRBJ1-1	CSARDPRETEAFF	TGCAGTGCTAGAGACCCCAGGGAAACTGAAGCTTTCTTT
TRBD1	-	TRBV6-1	TRBJ1-3	CASSRGTGGNTIYF	TGTGCCAGCAGCCGGGGGACAGGGGGAAACACCATATATTTT
TRBD2	-	TRBV3-1	TRBJ2-1	CASSQSIQVAGISDEQFF	TGTGCCAGCAGCCAAAGCATTCAGGTAGCGGGAATTTCTGATGAGCAGTTCTTC
-	few	TRBV20-1	TRBJ2-1	CSARAPSAYNEQFF	TGCAGTGCTAGAGCCCCTAGCGCCTACAATGAGCAGTTCTTC